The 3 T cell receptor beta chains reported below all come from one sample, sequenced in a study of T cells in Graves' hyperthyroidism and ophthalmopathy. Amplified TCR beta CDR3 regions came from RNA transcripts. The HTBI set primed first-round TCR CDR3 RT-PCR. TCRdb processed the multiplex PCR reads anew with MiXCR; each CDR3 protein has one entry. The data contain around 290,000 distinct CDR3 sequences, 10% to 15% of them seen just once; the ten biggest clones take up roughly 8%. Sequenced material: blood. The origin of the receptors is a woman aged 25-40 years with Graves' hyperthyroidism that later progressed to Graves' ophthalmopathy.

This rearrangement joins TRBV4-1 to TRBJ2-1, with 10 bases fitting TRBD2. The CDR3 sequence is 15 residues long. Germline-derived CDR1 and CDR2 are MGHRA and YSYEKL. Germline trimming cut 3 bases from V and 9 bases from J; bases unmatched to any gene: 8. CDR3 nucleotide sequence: TGCGCCAGCAGCCAGCCCGGGACTAGCGTTAGTGAGCAGTTCTTC. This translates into CASSQPGTSVSEQFF.

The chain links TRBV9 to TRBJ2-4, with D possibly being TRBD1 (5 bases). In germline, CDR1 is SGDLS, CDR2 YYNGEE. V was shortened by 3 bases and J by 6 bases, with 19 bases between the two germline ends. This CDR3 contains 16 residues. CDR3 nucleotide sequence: TGTGCCAGCAGCGCAGGGTCCCCTCAAGGTAGAAACATTCAGTACTTC. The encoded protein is CASSAGSPQGRNIQYF.

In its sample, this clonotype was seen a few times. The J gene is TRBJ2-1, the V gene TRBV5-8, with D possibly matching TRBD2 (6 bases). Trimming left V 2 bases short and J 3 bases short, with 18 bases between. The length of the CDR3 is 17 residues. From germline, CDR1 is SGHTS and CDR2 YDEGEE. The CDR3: CASSFLGGAGNYNEQFF. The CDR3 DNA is TGTGCCAGCAGCTTTCTCGGCGGCGCGGGGAACTACAATGAGCAGTTCTTC.